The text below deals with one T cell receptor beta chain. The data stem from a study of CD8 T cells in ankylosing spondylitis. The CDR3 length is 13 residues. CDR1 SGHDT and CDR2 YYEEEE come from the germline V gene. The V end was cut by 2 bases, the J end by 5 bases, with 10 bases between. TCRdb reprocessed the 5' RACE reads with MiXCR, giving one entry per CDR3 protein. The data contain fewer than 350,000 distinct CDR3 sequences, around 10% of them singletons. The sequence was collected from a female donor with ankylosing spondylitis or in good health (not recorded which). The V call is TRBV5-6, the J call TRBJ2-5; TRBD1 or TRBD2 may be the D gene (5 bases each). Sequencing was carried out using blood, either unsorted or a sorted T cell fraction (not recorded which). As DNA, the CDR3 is TGTGCCAGCAGCTTTAGGGGACGGGAGACCCAGTACTTC. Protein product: CASSFRGRETQYF. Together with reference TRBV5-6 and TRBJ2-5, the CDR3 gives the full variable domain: DAGVTQSPTHLIKTRGQQVTLRCSPKSGHDTVSWYQQALGQGPQFIFQYYEEEERQRGNFPDRFSGHQFPNYSSELNVNALLLGDSALYLCASSFRGRETQYFGPGTRLLVL.